The entry that follows covers one TCR beta chain sequence. The ends were cut back, 0 bases at V and 2 bases at J, with 26 bases in the middle. CDR3 length: 20 amino acids. Germline values: CDR1 KGHSH, CDR2 LQKENI. Cohorts were determined from participant-reported clinical history. Someone with COVID-19 had been met by exposed participants within 2 weeks before study entry. Study processing details: It was from reference gene primer amplification that nucleated cell counts were estimated. Measured with immunoSEQ multiplex PCR; TCRdb has only the in-frame clones, and not every one. V and J calls and clone size are given by that table; D and trimming were obtained from the DNA. The table shows some 270,000 clones, with 91% occurring only once. The data are from a study of blood T cell repertoires in COVID-19. Study details: Sources were T cells, B-cell-depleted T cells, or PBMCs; the material itself was cDNA or gDNA.

The source material was PBMCs or T cells enriched from blood (not recorded which). This TCR was sampled from a man aged 35-49 years who had been exposed to COVID-19. This chain links TRBV18 with TRBJ2-7; possibly TRBD2 for D (6 bases). CDR3 sequence reads: CASSPPWEVASAGPTYEQYF. The CDR3 DNA sequence: TGTGCCAGCTCACCACCGTGGGAAGTAGCCTCAGCGGGCCCTACCTACGAGCAGTACTTC. Full variable domain (remainder filled in from reference TRBV18 and TRBJ2-7): NAGVMQNPRHLVRRRGQEARLRCSPMKGHSHVYWYRQLPEEGLKFMVYLQKENIIDESGMPKERFSAEFPKEGPSILRIQQVVRGDSAAYFCASSPPWEVASAGPTYEQYFGPGTRLTVT.